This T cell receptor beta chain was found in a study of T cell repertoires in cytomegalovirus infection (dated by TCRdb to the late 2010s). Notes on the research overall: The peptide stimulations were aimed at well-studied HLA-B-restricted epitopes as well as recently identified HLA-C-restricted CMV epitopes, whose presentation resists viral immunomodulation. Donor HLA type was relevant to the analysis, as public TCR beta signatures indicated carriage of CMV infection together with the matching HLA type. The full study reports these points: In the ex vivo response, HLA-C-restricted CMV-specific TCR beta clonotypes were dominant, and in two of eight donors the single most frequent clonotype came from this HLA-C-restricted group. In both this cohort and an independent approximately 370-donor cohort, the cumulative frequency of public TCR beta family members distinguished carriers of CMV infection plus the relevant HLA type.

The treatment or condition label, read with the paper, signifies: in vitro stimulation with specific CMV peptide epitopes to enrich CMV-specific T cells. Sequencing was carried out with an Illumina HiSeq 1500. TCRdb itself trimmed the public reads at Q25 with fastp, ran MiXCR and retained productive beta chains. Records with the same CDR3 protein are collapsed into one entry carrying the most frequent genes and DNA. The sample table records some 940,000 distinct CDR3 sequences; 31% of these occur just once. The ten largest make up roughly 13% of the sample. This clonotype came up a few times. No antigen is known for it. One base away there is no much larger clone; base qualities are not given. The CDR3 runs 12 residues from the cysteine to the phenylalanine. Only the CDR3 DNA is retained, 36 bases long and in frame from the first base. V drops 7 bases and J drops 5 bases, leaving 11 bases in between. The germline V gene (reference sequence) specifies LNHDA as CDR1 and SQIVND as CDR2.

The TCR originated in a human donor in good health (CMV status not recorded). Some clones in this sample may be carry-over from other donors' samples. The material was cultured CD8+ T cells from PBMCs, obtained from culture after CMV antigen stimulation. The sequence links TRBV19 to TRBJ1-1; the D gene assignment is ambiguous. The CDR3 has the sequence CASIREGTEAFF. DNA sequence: TGTGCCAGTATTCGCGAGGGTACTGAAGCTTTCTTT.